The present entry profiles one T cell receptor (beta chain) with its context. The antigen is not known. This specimen belongs to a study of cytomegalovirus exposure and HLA in healthy donors. At the level of the study: Unique TCRs from HLA-typed donors, 85 million to 100 million of them, were held in an early data release. Notes on the study in general: Differences between HLA loci emerged in a later analysis of TCR association rates, with DRB1 most and HLA-C fewest. Researchers reported in a later analysis that common viral pathogens appeared linked to several top clusters.

The CDR3 is made up of 14 amino acids. After removal of 9 bases from V and 1 base from J, the junction contained 9 bases not matched to a gene. Germline V gene data show CDR1 as MNHNY and CDR2 as SVGAGI (reference sequence). The PCR employed 60 Vbeta primers together with 13 Jbeta primers. The data were produced by immunoSEQ multiplex PCR, yet TCRdb's version contains in-frame clones alone and is incomplete. In all, the sample yields roughly 77,000 clones. The chain couples TRBV6-6 to TRBJ2-7, with TRBD1 matching over 7 bases. Sequenced material: PBMCs. The clonotype was recovered from a man in his thirties or forties in good health and CMV-seronegative. DNA for the CDR3: TGTGCCAGTGGTCAGACAGGGATTTCCTACGAGCAGTACTTC. Its translation is CASGQTGISYEQYF.